A selection of T cell receptor beta chains follows, all from one sample in a study of T-cell reconstitution after alpha-beta-depleted transplantation in children. MiXCR was run by TCRdb on the PCR reads, yielding one entry per CDR3 protein. The table records some 500,000 distinct CDR3 sequences, approximately 20% of them present only once. This material consisted of PBMCs from the stem cell graft donor, taken from the stem cell graft. These receptor sequences come from a human donor who donated a stem cell graft to a child with acute lymphoblastic leukemia. The CDR3 runs from the conserved cysteine through the conserved F or W. A D gene is named only where the DNA matches it firmly. Where a row states a size, it is once, few, many or the class of an expanded clone; other rows omit it.

>many|TRBV5-1|TRBJ2-7|TRBD2
CASSLIAGSYEQYF
TGCGCCAGCAGCTTGATAGCGGGGTCCTACGAGCAGTACTTC
>NA|TRBV7-8|TRBJ2-3|NA
CASSLTGIVF
TGTGCCAGCAGCTTAACCGGAATCGTTTTT
>NA|TRBV7-9|TRBJ2-7|TRBD2
CASSPEPGLAGSYEQYF
TGTGCCAGCAGCCCAGAACCGGGACTAGCGGGATCCTACGAGCAGTACTTC
>few|TRBV12-3/TRBV12-4|TRBJ2-7|NA
CASSFDEVEQYF
TGTGCCAGCAGTTTCGATGAGGTCGAGCAGTACTTC
>many|TRBV4-2|TRBJ2-7|NA
CASSQDLRAYEQYF
TGTGCCAGCAGCCAAGATCTAAGGGCCTACGAGCAGTACTTC
>many|TRBV15|TRBJ1-2|TRBD1
CATRSETGGRNYGYTF
TGTGCCACCAGATCGGAGACAGGGGGCCGCAACTATGGCTACACCTTC
>few|TRBV5-1|TRBJ1-6|NA
CASSRDLGEPLHF
TGCGCCAGCAGCCGGGACTTGGGAGAACCCCTCCACTTT
>few|TRBV27|TRBJ2-7|TRBD1
CASKLGQGHEQYF
TGTGCCAGCAAGCTGGGACAGGGGCACGAGCAGTACTTC
>few|TRBV5-5|TRBJ2-2|NA
CASSLRDLLTGELFF
TGTGCCAGCAGCTTGCGGGATCTACTCACCGGGGAGCTGTTTTTT
>few|TRBV13|TRBJ1-3|NA
CASSFLPRVTGNTIYF
TGTGCCAGCAGCTTTCTTCCCAGGGTGACTGGAAACACCATATATTTT
>few|TRBV6-1|TRBJ1-3|NA
CASSPDGNSGNTIYF
TGTGCCAGCAGTCCCGACGGCAACTCTGGAAACACCATATATTTT
>few|TRBV29-1|TRBJ1-2|TRBD1
CSVEGEGSGTGGYGYGYTF
TGCAGCGTTGAAGGCGAAGGGAGCGGGACAGGGGGCTACGGGTATGGCTACACCTTC
>NA|TRBV5-1|TRBJ2-1|NA
CASSFPTDRAASGSNEQFF
TGCGCCAGCAGTTTTCCGACTGACAGGGCCGCTAGCGGATCCAATGAGCAGTTCTTC
>NA|TRBV9|TRBJ1-2|NA
CASSGEDPGPAADGYTF
TGTGCCAGCAGCGGCGAGGATCCAGGCCCCGCTGCCGATGGCTACACCTTC
>few|TRBV7-9|TRBJ2-3|NA
CASRRGSTDTQYF
TGTGCCAGCCGAAGAGGATCCACAGATACGCAGTATTTT
>few|TRBV27|TRBJ2-5|NA
CASSLGPYQETQYF
TGTGCCAGCAGTTTGGGTCCCTACCAAGAGACCCAGTACTTC
>NA|TRBV29-1|TRBJ1-2|NA
CSSEAGYGYTF
TGCAGCTCCGAGGCAGGCTATGGCTACACCTTC
>few|TRBV2|TRBJ2-7|TRBD1
CASKDRGEGSSYEQYF
TGTGCCAGCAAGGACAGGGGCGAAGGGAGCTCCTACGAGCAGTACTTC
>few|TRBV20-1|TRBJ1-1|NA
CSAIWSPMNTEAFF
TGCAGTGCTATCTGGAGCCCGATGAACACTGAAGCTTTCTTT
>NA|TRBV5-1|TRBJ2-7|NA
CASSAASVTYEQYF
TGCGCCAGCAGCGCCGCATCCGTCACCTACGAGCAGTACTTC
>few|TRBV6-4|TRBJ2-3|NA
CASRAGMADTQYF
TGTGCCAGCAGGGCAGGGATGGCAGATACGCAGTATTTT
>few|TRBV4-1|TRBJ2-5|NA
CASSQDGVETQYF
TGCGCCAGCAGCCAAGATGGGGTCGAGACCCAGTACTTC
>few|TRBV5-1|TRBJ1-1|NA
CASSLEWNTEAFF
TGCGCCAGCAGCTTGGAGTGGAACACTGAAGCTTTCTTT
>few|TRBV24-1|TRBJ2-7|NA
CATSPGSWYEQYF
TGTGCCACCAGTCCCGGGAGTTGGTACGAGCAGTACTTC
>once|TRBV9|TRBJ1-3|NA
CASSVEEAFSGNTIYF
TGTGCCAGCAGCGTAGAGGAGGCATTCTCTGGAAACACCATATATTTT
>NA|TRBV7-9|TRBJ2-1|TRBD1
CASSLEGTVTSYNEQFF
TGTGCCAGCAGCTTAGAGGGGACAGTCACCTCCTACAATGAGCAGTTCTTC
>NA|TRBV27|TRBJ1-1|NA
CASSDLLGQNTEAFF
TGTGCCAGCAGTGACCTTTTGGGACAGAACACTGAAGCTTTCTTT
>few|TRBV27|TRBJ1-1|TRBD1
CASGLTGGEAFF
TGTGCCAGCGGGTTGACAGGGGGTGAAGCTTTCTTT
>NA|TRBV5-1|TRBJ2-7|TRBD1
CACAGTGRYEQYF
TGCGCCTGTGCCGGGACAGGGCGCTACGAGCAGTACTTC
>NA|TRBV9|TRBJ2-3|NA
CASSADPGTHLGTQYF
TGTGCCAGCAGCGCGGATCCCGGGACCCACCTTGGGACGCAGTATTTT
>few|TRBV15|TRBJ2-1|NA
CATSRDLSRVGYEQFF
TGTGCCACCAGCAGAGATCTCTCCCGGGTTGGATATGAGCAGTTCTTC
>NA|TRBV6-1|TRBJ2-6|NA
CASWVSGANVLTF
TGTGCCAGCTGGGTCTCTGGGGCCAACGTCCTGACTTTC
>few|TRBV3-1|TRBJ1-6|NA
CASSFSLNLASSYNSPLHF
TGTGCCAGCAGTTTTTCCCTGAATCTTGCAAGCTCCTATAATTCACCCCTCCACTTT